These 5 T cell receptor beta chains share one sample of origin, sequenced in a study of T cell repertoires in cytomegalovirus infection. Which antigens these TCRs recognize remains unknown. TCRdb recomputed calls from the reads with MiXCR, one row per CDR3 protein. Among around 360,000 distinct CDR3 sequences, just under 35% were seen once, and the ten largest hold roughly 12%. The source was cultured PBMCs, collected from culture after CMV antigen stimulation. These TCRs come from a human donor in good health (CMV status not recorded). Some clones in this sample may be carry-over from other donors' samples.

The chain joins TRBV6-1 to TRBJ2-1, with no clear D. CDR1 and CDR2 from the germline V gene are MNHNS and SASEGT. This CDR3 comprises 15 residues. V dropped 6 bases and J dropped 6 bases, with 18 bases sitting between them. Here the CDR3 reads CASSRSSGRPNEQFF. CDR3 bases: TGTGCCAGCAGCCGATCATCCGGACGCCCCAATGAGCAGTTCTTC.

The rearrangement links TRBV12-3 or TRBV12-4 to TRBJ1-2; 8 bases are shared with TRBD1. V trimming: 2 bases; J trimming: 5 bases; junction bases outside the gene matches: 4. The CDR3 length is 14 residues. CDR3 in amino acids: CASSLQGAGYGYTF. CDR3 nucleotide sequence: TGTGCCAGCAGTTTACAGGGGGCAGGGTATGGCTACACCTTC.

This clonotype was observed a single time. The chain carries TRBV19 and TRBJ2-3; TRBD2 matches 7 bases. Unmatched junction bases numbered 17, after V lost 9 bases and J lost 5 bases. The CDR3 runs to 16 residues. Germline lookup yields CDR1 LNHDA and CDR2 SQIVND (reference sequence). The CDR3 is CASEDVTGGGGDTQYF. The CDR3 coding sequence is TGTGCCAGCGAAGACGTCACGGGAGGCGGGGGAGATACGCAGTATTTT.

This clonotype was detected only a few times. The chain is built from TRBV7-3 and TRBJ2-3; D is unresolved. Germline values: CDR1 SGHTA, CDR2 FQGTGA. Between the trimmed V and J ends, which lost 3 bases and 3 bases, there was a span of 10 bases. The CDR3 spans 14 residues. The CDR3 spells CASSFGIATDTQYF. DNA for the CDR3: TGTGCCAGCAGCTTTGGAATAGCAACAGATACGCAGTATTTT.

The chain couples TRBV28 to TRBJ1-6; D gene unclear. The germline V and J ends were trimmed by 9 bases and 5 bases, with 11 bases remaining between them. Germline V gene lookup returns CDR1 MDHEN and CDR2 SYDVKM. This CDR3 spans 13 amino acids. The CDR3 region is CASFDGNNSPLHF. The CDR3 DNA follows: TGTGCCAGTTTCGACGGGAATAATTCACCCCTCCACTTT. The full variable domain, its missing parts supplied by reference TRBV28 and TRBJ1-6, is DVKVTQSSRYLVKRTGEKVFLECVQDMDHENMFWYRQDPGLGLRLIYFSYDVKMKEKGDIPEGYSVSREKKERFSLILESASTNQTSMYLCASFDGNNSPLHFGNGTRLTVT.